Each of the 12 T cell receptor beta chains below was sequenced from the same sample in a study of T cells in tumors after PD-1 blockade. The protocol was immunoSEQ multiplex PCR, while the TCRdb copy is restricted to in-frame clones and leaves out a portion. The sample records over 30,000 clones, around 80% being singletons. Sequenced material: PBMCs, taken before anti-PD-1 treatment. The receptors were gathered from a human donor with basal cell carcinoma.

CDR3 sequence (DNA): TGTGCCAGCAGCCAGGAGGGCGGCTCCTACAATGAGCAGTTCTTC. It encodes CASSQEGGSYNEQFF. The V call is TRBV3-1 (or the pseudogene TRBV3-2), the J call TRBJ2-1; D possibly corresponds to TRBD2 (6 bases). The CDR3 has 15 residues. From germline, CDR1 is LGHDT and CDR2 YNNKEL (reference sequence). V was pared by 3 bases and J by 0 bases, with 9 bases between.

The chain employs TRBV3-1 (or the pseudogene TRBV3-2) and TRBJ2-7, with 11 nucleotides matching TRBD2. J gave up 2 bases and V 1 base, and 4 bases lay outside the gene matches. Per germline, CDR1 LGHDT and CDR2 YNNKEL (reference sequence). This CDR3 has 16 residues. CDR3 nucleotide sequence: TGTGCCAGCAGCCAAGGGTCTAGCGGGGGGACCTACGAGCAGTACTTC. It specifies CASSQGSSGGTYEQYF.

The chain has TRBV7-2 and TRBJ1-5; D call uncertain. CDR3 length: 13 residues. Germline CDR1 is SGHTA and CDR2 is FQGNSA. Trimming took 1 base from V and 6 from J, leaving 7 bases between them. CDR3 amino acids: CASSLGGVQPQHF. As DNA, the CDR3 is TGTGCCAGCAGCTTAGGGGGTGTTCAGCCCCAGCATTTT. The variable domain in full, with the rest retrieved from reference TRBV7-2 and TRBJ1-5, is GAGVSQSPSNKVTEKGKDVELRCDPISGHTALYWYRQSLGQGLEFLIYFQGNSAPDKSGLPSDRFSAERTGGSVSTLTIQRTQQEDSAVYLCASSLGGVQPQHFGDGTRLSIL.

This clone was seen only a few times. The V and J genes are TRBV12-3 or TRBV12-4 and TRBJ1-2; D gene ambiguous. CDR3 length: 13 amino acids. Trimming cost V 6 bases and J 5 bases, with 13 bases left between them. The CDR3 reads CASSQGRRYGYTF. The DNA for the CDR3 is TGTGCCAGCAGCCAAGGACGGAGGTATGGCTACACCTTC.

This chain joins TRBV30 and TRBJ2-2, with TRBD1 matching over 9 bases. CDR1 and CDR2 from the germline V gene are GTSNPN and SVGIG (reference sequence). The V gene end was trimmed by 1 base and the J gene end by 6 bases; junction bases not matched to a gene: 9. The CDR3 loop spans 16 amino acids. The CDR3 nucleotides read TGTGCCTGGAGTGGAAGATTGGGACAGGGCGCCGGGGAGCTGTTTTTT. This gives the protein CAWSGRLGQGAGELFF.

This chain uses TRBV10-3 with TRBJ2-1, with 9 bases that match TRBD1. The trim removed 0 bases at V and 7 bases at J, leaving 7 bases unmatched. The germline gives CDR1 ENHRY, CDR2 SYGVKD. CDR3 length: 16 amino acids. CDR3 DNA: TGTGCCATCAGTGAGTCCGGACAGGGGCGGGGGAATGAGCAGTTCTTC. Its protein is CAISESGQGRGNEQFF.

This chain links TRBV5-4 with TRBJ2-7; 7 positions agree with TRBD2. The CDR3 is made up of 15 amino acids. V was pared by 4 bases and J by 7 bases, with 14 bases of the junction left unmatched. Germline CDR1 SGHNT, CDR2 YYREEE (reference sequence). The CDR3 DNA sequence: TGTGCCAGCAGCACGCCCGGGACTACCAAAGGAGAGCAGTACTTC. Translation: CASSTPGTTKGEQYF.

V usage is TRBV4-2 and J usage is TRBJ1-3, with D tentatively TRBD1 (5 bases). The CDR3 contains 17 residues. Germline V CDR1 and CDR2: LGHNA, YNFKEQ. V lost 0 bases to trimming and J lost 0 bases, with 12 bases between them. CDR3 nucleotide sequence: TGTGCCAGCAGCCAAGAGGGGGTCGGGCACTCTGGAAACACCATATATTTT. Translation gives CASSQEGVGHSGNTIYF.

The DNA for the CDR3 is TGTGCCAGCAGCTCCTTCCGGGGGCGCACAAACTACGAGCAGTACTTC. It codes for CASSSFRGRTNYEQYF. The chain employs TRBV7-8 and TRBJ2-7, with D possibly called TRBD1 or TRBD2 (6 bases each). Germline V gene lookup returns CDR1 SGHVS and CDR2 FQNEAQ. The CDR3 covers 16 residues. Trimming removed 4 bases from V and 3 bases from J, with 19 bases in between.

The chain is built from TRBV30 and TRBJ2-5; D is ambiguous. The germline V gene encodes CDR1 GTSNPN and CDR2 SVGIG (reference sequence). This CDR3 region has 14 residues. Trimming shortened V by 0 bases and J by 1 base, and 9 bases separated the two germline ends. CDR3 sequence: CAWSVNLFQETQYF. The CDR3 DNA reads as TGTGCCTGGAGTGTAAACCTCTTCCAAGAGACCCAGTACTTC.

V is TRBV7-9 and J is TRBJ2-2; TRBD2 aligns across 7 bases. With 5 bases clipped from V and 6 bases from J, the junction kept 12 bases outside the gene matches. Per germline, CDR1 SEHNR and CDR2 FQNEAQ (reference sequence). This CDR3 is 16 amino acids long. Written as DNA, the CDR3 is TGTGCCAGCAGCGTAAAAGCGGGACTTTCTCCCGGGGAGCTGTTTTTT. Translating it yields CASSVKAGLSPGELFF.

The chain recombines TRBV7-2 with TRBJ2-3, with D unresolved. The CDR3 contains 12 residues. Trimming cost V 2 bases and J 4 bases, with 4 bases left between them. The germline V gene encodes CDR1 SGHTA and CDR2 FQGNSA. CDR3 amino acids: CASSLNADTQYF. The CDR3 nucleotides are TGTGCCAGCAGCTTAAACGCAGATACGCAGTATTTT.